These 4 T cell receptor beta chains were sequenced from one sample in a study of T cell responses to AZD1222 COVID-19 vaccine. Repertoires were generated with immunoSEQ multiplex PCR, while TCRdb's copy carries only in-frame clones and drops some. The sample has more than 95,000 clones; roughly 89% are singletons. The sequenced sample was peripheral blood, obtained on day 0 of AZD1222 vaccination. The receptors here all came from an adult in good health.

The rearrangement uses TRBV3-1 (or the pseudogene TRBV3-2) and TRBJ1-3; 7 bases map to TRBD1. The ends lost 4 bases at V and 2 bases at J; junction bases unmatched: 2. Germline V lookup: CDR1 LGHDT, CDR2 YNNKEL (reference sequence). The CDR3 sequence is 14 residues long. The CDR3 loop reads CASSPGQTGNTIYF. The DNA for the CDR3 is TGTGCCAGCAGCCCGGGACAGACTGGAAACACCATATATTTT.

The rearrangement joins TRBV27 to TRBJ1-4, with D maybe TRBD1 (5 bases). The V and J ends lost 3 bases and 7 bases respectively, with 15 bases between them. The CDR3 is made up of 15 amino acids. Germline V gene lookup returns CDR1 MNHEY and CDR2 SMNVEV (reference sequence). CDR3 loop: CASSFLGGESEKLFF. In DNA, the CDR3 is TGTGCCAGCAGTTTTTTGGGGGGGGAGAGTGAAAAACTGTTTTTT.

The V call is TRBV6-5, the J call TRBJ2-7; D gene ambiguous. Germline V gives CDR1 MNHEY, CDR2 SVGAGI. Trimming left V 3 bases short and J 2 bases short, with 11 bases between. This CDR3 contains 14 residues. CDR3 amino acids: CASSYIGLTYEQYF. DNA for the CDR3: TGTGCCAGCAGTTATATCGGGCTGACCTACGAGCAGTACTTC.

The chain uses TRBV10-3 and TRBJ1-5; 8 bases map to TRBD1. J gave up 4 bases and V 3 bases, and 5 bases lay outside the gene matches. Germline CDR1 and CDR2: ENHRY and SYGVKD. The CDR3 is 15 amino acids. The CDR3 DNA sequence: TGTGCCATCAGTGACTGGACAGGGCCGAATCAGCCCCAGCATTTT. It codes for CAISDWTGPNQPQHF.